The 29 T cell receptor beta chains in this list originate from one sample, sequenced in a study of post-analysis software for immune sequencing data. Notes on the study in general: Roughly 5 TRBV segments (TRBV5-6, TRBV5-1 and TRBV20-1 among them) occurred more frequently in patients than in controls.

Incorporated into the TCR beta cDNA libraries were unique molecular identifiers, which served to reduce PCR and sequencing biases. TCRdb processed the PCR reads anew with MiXCR; each CDR3 protein has one entry. The data contain about 460,000 distinct CDR3 sequences, approximately 45% of them singletons. Antigens of these TCRs are unknown. The sample was blood. The source of these receptors is a girl under 18 with multiple sclerosis.

The V gene is TRBV28, the J gene TRBJ1-2; unclear D gene. Germline assignment: CDR1 MDHEN and CDR2 SYDVKM. CDR3 length: 13 amino acids. V lost 8 bases and J 5 bases, leaving 15 bases between the germline ends. CDR3: CASVGRDRYGYTF. The CDR3 nucleotides read TGTGCCAGCGTGGGTAGGGATCGGTATGGCTACACCTTC.

V usage is TRBV5-1 and J usage is TRBJ1-4; D call uncertain. CDR3 length: 12 residues. The germline gives CDR1 SGHRS, CDR2 YFSETQ. V dropped 5 bases and J dropped 3 bases, with 5 bases sitting between them. The CDR3: CASRLANEKLFF. The CDR3 DNA reads TGCGCCAGCAGGCTAGCTAATGAAAAACTGTTTTTT.

The J gene is TRBJ2-7, the V gene TRBV20-1; 9 nucleotides match TRBD1. Germline V gene data show CDR1 as DFQATT and CDR2 as SNEGSKA (reference sequence). V lost 6 bases, J lost 6 bases, and 6 bases stayed unmatched. This CDR3 comprises 12 residues. The CDR3 region is CSAGTGSGEQYF. The DNA for the CDR3 is TGCAGTGCCGGGACAGGGTCGGGCGAGCAGTACTTC.

V gene TRBV28 combines with J gene TRBJ2-5, with no clear D. V was pared by 8 bases and J by 11 bases, with 15 bases between. Germline loops: CDR1 MDHEN, CDR2 SYDVKM. This CDR3 region has 11 residues. CDR3 bases: TGTGCCAGCGCCATTGGTACGGAGCAGTACTTC. Protein: CASAIGTEQYF. Based on the CDR3 plus reference TRBV28 and TRBJ2-5, the full variable domain is DVKVTQSSRYLVKRTGEKVFLECVQDMDHENMFWYRQDPGLGLRLIYFSYDVKMKEKGDIPEGYSVSREKKERFSLILESASTNQTSMYLCASAIGTEQYFGPGTRLLVL.

The J gene is TRBJ2-7, the V gene TRBV20-1, with 8 bases that match TRBD2. The CDR3 sequence is 15 residues long. J lost 4 bases, V lost 0 bases, and 8 bases had no gene match. The V gene's germline CDR1 is DFQATT and CDR2 SNEGSKA (reference sequence). Here the CDR3 reads CSARDPGGRPYEQYF. The CDR3 DNA reads as TGCAGTGCTAGAGATCCGGGCGGGAGGCCGTACGAGCAGTACTTC.

The chain is built from TRBV4-1 and TRBJ2-7; a weak D match, TRBD1 (6 bases). V was cut by 4 bases and J by 7 bases, with 14 bases left in between. The CDR3 length is 13 residues. CDR1 is MGHRA, CDR2 YSYEKL, per germline. CDR3 nucleotides: TGCGCCAGCAGCCTCGGGACACGCGGGGAGCAGTACTTC. Translation: CASSLGTRGEQYF.

Only a few counts were recorded for this clonotype. V is TRBV20-1 and J is TRBJ2-7; a weak D match, TRBD1 (6 bases). The CDR3 is 13 amino acids. V was pared by 4 bases and J by 0 bases, with 10 bases between. CDR1 and CDR2 from the germline V gene are DFQATT and SNEGSKA (reference sequence). The CDR3 nucleotides read TGCAGTGCTATGACAGGAAGCTCCTACGAGCAGTACTTC. It codes for CSAMTGSSYEQYF.

The genes are TRBV9 and TRBJ2-1; TRBD1 aligns across 9 bases. The ends lost 4 bases at V and 0 bases at J; junction bases unmatched: 5. The CDR3 totals 16 residues. Germline V gives CDR1 SGDLS, CDR2 YYNGEE. The CDR3 here is CASSPGTGSSYNEQFF. As DNA, the CDR3 is TGTGCCAGCAGCCCCGGGACAGGGAGCTCCTACAATGAGCAGTTCTTC.

The chain uses TRBV7-3 and TRBJ1-2; no firm D call. Germline V gene data show CDR1 as SGHTA and CDR2 as FQGTGA. The V and J ends lost 4 bases and 5 bases respectively, with 17 bases between them. The CDR3 is made up of 15 amino acids. DNA for the CDR3: TGTGCCAGCAGCTCAAATCCCCGTGGGCTATATGGCTACACCTTC. This encodes CASSSNPRGLYGYTF.

Remarks on this clonotype: One base away lies a much larger clone, so this may be a sequencing read error. CDR3 nucleotide sequence: TGTGCCGGCAGCTCCCACGACATACAGGGGGTGAGGGCTGAAGCTTTCTTT. It codes for CAGSSHDIQGVRAEAFF. The V gene is TRBV7-9, the J gene TRBJ1-1; 8 positions agree with TRBD1. Germline lookup yields CDR1 SEHNR and CDR2 FQNEAQ (reference sequence). The CDR3 spans 17 residues.

This clonotype was counted between two and nine times. The gene calls are TRBV12-3 or TRBV12-4 and TRBJ2-1; 11 bases fit TRBD2. V was pared by 7 bases and J by 6 bases, with 5 bases of the junction left unmatched. This CDR3 is 14 amino acids long. The CDR3 nucleotides read TGTGCCAGCACCCCGCTAGCGGGGGGCAATGAGCAGTTCTTC. This gives the protein CASTPLAGGNEQFF.

The chain is built from TRBV7-3 and TRBJ2-1, with D uncertain. Germline V lookup: CDR1 SGHTA, CDR2 FQGTGA. CDR3 length: 13 residues. V shed 5 bases and J shed 8 bases, with 13 bases lying between them. DNA of the CDR3: TGTGCCAGCAGCACCGGACCCCGTGATGAGCAGTTCTTC. The encoded protein is CASSTGPRDEQFF.

This clonotype turned up a few times. V and J are TRBV11-2 and TRBJ2-3; D gene uncertain. Trimming removed 4 bases from V and 4 bases from J, with 6 bases in between. This CDR3 region has 12 residues. Germline V gene sequence: CDR1 SGHAT, CDR2 FQNNGV. For the CDR3, the DNA is TGTGCCAGCAGCTCGCCATCAGATACGCAGTATTTT. This encodes CASSSPSDTQYF.

The chain combines TRBV20-1 with TRBJ1-2; tentatively, D is TRBD1 (6 bases). This CDR3 has 14 amino acids. The germline CDR1 and CDR2 sequences are DFQATT and SNEGSKA (reference sequence). The V and J ends lost 3 bases and 3 bases respectively, with 14 bases between them. For the CDR3, the DNA is TGCAGTGCTAGTTTGGGGGCCTCGGACTATGGCTACACCTTC. Translating it yields CSASLGASDYGYTF.

The chain is built from TRBV5-1 and TRBJ2-1, with 10 bases matching TRBD1. V trimming: 6 bases; J trimming: 10 bases; junction bases outside the gene matches: 10. The CDR3 consists of 14 residues. Germline loops: CDR1 SGHRS, CDR2 YFSETQ. For the CDR3, the DNA is TGCGCCAGCACCTACGGGGACAGGGGCAACGAGCAGTTCTTC. This sequence encodes CASTYGDRGNEQFF.

This clonotype is termed medium-sized. The chain uses TRBV25-1 and TRBJ2-5; 10 positions match TRBD2. Germline values: CDR1 MGHDK, CDR2 SYGVNS. V shed 4 bases and J 4 bases; nucleotides not matched to a gene: 6. CDR3 length equals 15 residues. CDR3 DNA: TGTGCCAGCAGTGCGAGCGGGAGGGCCCCAGAGACCCAGTACTTC. Residues: CASSASGRAPETQYF.

There are many counts of this clonotype. V usage is TRBV10-3 and J usage is TRBJ2-7; 10 bases are shared with TRBD1. Losses at the gene ends were 6 bases for V and 1 base for J; bases not matched to a gene: 3. This CDR3 spans 14 amino acids. The germline V gene has CDR1 ENHRY and CDR2 SYGVKD. CDR3 bases: TGTGCCATCAGCTTGGACAGGGGGTCCTACGAGCAGTACTTC. Encoded protein: CAISLDRGSYEQYF.

This chain connects TRBV10-3 to TRBJ1-5, with TRBD1 as a possible D gene (5 bases). Germline V gene lookup returns CDR1 ENHRY and CDR2 SYGVKD. V was pared by 5 bases and J by 0 bases, with 11 bases between. CDR3 length equals 15 residues. CDR3 residues: CAISQGQHSNQPQHF. The CDR3, as DNA: TGTGCCATCAGTCAAGGACAACATAGCAATCAGCCCCAGCATTTT.

CDR3 in amino acids: CASSILAGGPLSEQFF. For the CDR3, the DNA is TGTGCCAGCAGCATATTAGCGGGAGGGCCTTTGAGTGAGCAGTTCTTC. V usage is TRBV7-9 and J usage is TRBJ2-1, with TRBD2 matching over 11 bases. After removal of 5 bases from V and 9 bases from J, the junction contained 12 bases not matched to a gene. CDR3 length: 16 residues. Germline V gene data show CDR1 as SEHNR and CDR2 as FQNEAQ (reference sequence). Drawing the rest from reference TRBV7-9 and TRBJ2-1, the complete variable domain is DTGVSQNPRHKITKRGQNVTFRCDPISEHNRLYWYRQTLGQGPEFLTYFQNEAQLEKSRLLSDRFSAERPKGSFSTLEIQRTEQGDSAMYLCASSILAGGPLSEQFFGPGTRLTVL.

The sample holds a few counts of this clonotype. The chain combines TRBV5-1 with TRBJ2-7, with 9 bases aligning to TRBD2. From germline, CDR1 is SGHRS and CDR2 YFSETQ. CDR3 size: 17 residues. V gave up 0 bases and J gave up 2 bases; unmatched junction bases: 9. The CDR3 nucleotides read TGCGCCAGCAGCTTGGGGCCCCGGCTAGCGGGAACCTACGAGCAGTACTTC. Protein: CASSLGPRLAGTYEQYF. The full variable domain, with the rest looked up from reference TRBV5-1 and TRBJ2-7, is KAGVTQTPRYLIKTRGQQVTLSCSPISGHRSVSWYQQTPGQGLQFLFEYFSETQRNKGNFPGRFSGRQFSNSRSEMNVSTLELGDSALYLCASSLGPRLAGTYEQYFGPGTRLTVT.

J is TRBJ1-2 and V is TRBV6-5; 11 bases are shared with TRBD1. CDR1 and CDR2 (germline): MNHEY, SVGAGI. J was trimmed by 6 bases and V by 3 bases; bases with no gene match: 6. This CDR3 comprises 15 residues. Here the CDR3 reads CASSYGTGGIDGYTF. The DNA of the CDR3 is TGTGCCAGCAGTTATGGGACAGGGGGTATAGATGGCTACACCTTC.

The sample holds many counts of this clonotype. The chain recombines TRBV7-2 with TRBJ2-7; 11 bases agree with TRBD2. The germline V gene encodes CDR1 SGHTA and CDR2 FQGNSA. This CDR3 comprises 15 residues. V dropped 4 bases and J dropped 4; count of bases not matched to a gene: 6. The CDR3 nucleotides are TGTGCCAGCAGCTCAGCCGGGACTAGCGGTTACGAGCAGTACTTC. This gives the protein CASSSAGTSGYEQYF.

Note on this clonotype: Just one base apart from a much larger clone, this may be a read error. The CDR3 sequence is CASSQDGDLTGERDEQFF. For the CDR3, the DNA is TGCGCCAGCAGCCAAGATGGGGATCTGACAGGGGAAAGAGATGAGCAGTTCTTC. This chain joins TRBV4-3 and TRBJ2-1; the match to TRBD1 covers 8 bases. The germline CDR1 and CDR2 sequences are LGHNA and YSLEER. The CDR3 runs to 18 residues. Trimming at V came to 0 bases and at J to 8 bases, leaving 15 bases not matched to a gene.

The gene calls are TRBV27 and TRBJ2-7; D possibly corresponds to TRBD2 (7 bases). The CDR3 is 17 residues long. Germline V gives CDR1 MNHEY, CDR2 SMNVEV (reference sequence). The V end was cut by 8 bases, the J end by 2 bases, with 25 bases between. CDR3 sequence: CASGFGDGGSGTYEQYF. The DNA of the CDR3 is TGTGCCAGCGGGTTTGGGGACGGGGGCAGCGGGACCTACGAGCAGTACTTC.

V and J are TRBV7-2 and TRBJ2-1; 9 bases align to TRBD2. The length of the CDR3 is 18 residues. Germline V gene lookup returns CDR1 SGHTA and CDR2 FQGNSA. Trimming took 1 base from V and 4 from J; bases not matched to a gene: 11. The DNA for the CDR3 is TGTGCCAGCAGCTTAGGTTGGCTAGCGGGATTCTTGTACAATGAGCAGTTCTTC. It specifies CASSLGWLAGFLYNEQFF.

Only a few counts were recorded for this clonotype. This chain connects TRBV4-3 to TRBJ1-2, with D possibly being TRBD1 (6 bases). V was pared by 3 bases and J by 3 bases, with 8 bases between. The germline CDR1 and CDR2 sequences are LGHNA and YSLEER. This CDR3 region has 13 residues. The CDR3 sequence is CASSQGADYGYTF. The CDR3 DNA sequence: TGCGCCAGCAGCCAGGGGGCAGACTATGGCTACACCTTC.

The DNA of the CDR3 is TGTGCCAGCTCTTCCGGGACGCAGAACAATGAGCAGTTCTTC. Its translation: CASSSGTQNNEQFF. The V and J genes are TRBV18 and TRBJ2-1, with D perhaps being TRBD1 or TRBD2 (5 bases each). With 6 bases removed from V and 5 bases from J, the gap between germline ends came to 14 bases. The CDR3 has 14 amino acids. Germline V gene data show CDR1 as KGHSH and CDR2 as LQKENI.

The chain is built from TRBV30 and TRBJ2-5, with 9 positions matching TRBD1. In germline, CDR1 is GTSNPN, CDR2 SVGIG (reference sequence). This CDR3 is 14 amino acids long. The V and J ends lost 2 bases and 11 bases, in that order; junction bases with no gene match: 12. CDR3 region: CAWSKGQGYNEQYF. For the CDR3, the DNA is TGTGCCTGGAGTAAGGGACAGGGCTACAATGAGCAGTACTTC.

A few counts support this clonotype. CDR3 nucleotide sequence: TGTGCCAGCAGCTCCTGGGACTTAAGCACAGATACGCAGTATTTT. Its protein product is CASSSWDLSTDTQYF. The chain combines TRBV7-9 with TRBJ2-3; D possibly corresponds to TRBD2 (6 bases). Trimming shortened V by 4 bases and J by 0 bases, and 11 bases separated the two germline ends. This CDR3 region has 15 residues. The V gene's germline CDR1 is SEHNR and CDR2 FQNEAQ (reference sequence).